Reported below is one T cell receptor (beta chain). Its specificity is unknown. The sample comes from a study of cytomegalovirus exposure and HLA in healthy donors. The V gene's germline CDR1 is SGHKS and CDR2 YYEKEE (reference sequence). The V end lost 0 bases, the J end lost 3 bases, and 9 bases lay between the germline ends. The CDR3 runs to 14 residues. Study-wide results and caveats: With DRB1 most and HLA-C fewest, TCR association rates differed between HLA loci in a later analysis. Reportedly, HLA-A and HLA-B alleles of most subjects were accurately predicted from TCR beta. For TCR beta chains, V- and J-gene trimming was later linked to a missense DCLRE1C variant. Some TCR beta chains (roughly 160 of them) were listed as cytomegalovirus-associated.

Researchers ran the PCR with 60 Vbeta and 13 Jbeta primers. Profiling relied on immunoSEQ multiplex PCR, and the TCRdb table lists in-frame clones only, not all of them. The sample carries some 120,000 clones, over 60% recorded once. Sequenced: PBMCs. The clonotype was recovered from a man under 40 in good health and CMV-seronegative. The gene calls are TRBV5-5 and TRBJ1-1; D is unclear. The DNA of the CDR3 is TGTGCCAGCAGCTTGGTAGTCGGGTACACTGAAGCTTTCTTT. It specifies CASSLVVGYTEAFF.